What follows describes a single TCR beta chain. Its antigen remains unidentified. This entry belongs to a study of blood T cells in healthy people across ages. General study findings and limits: Diversity was estimated from one million T cells, and these estimates were considered underestimates.

A second PCR, run for roughly 7 to 11 cycles, used a sample-barcoded 5' primer plus a J-beta primer mix. TCRdb reprocessed the 5' RACE reads via MiXCR and lists one record per CDR3 protein. The data hold about 900,000 distinct CDR3 sequences, with 45% to 50% observed a single time. Germline V gene lookup returns CDR1 SGHTA and CDR2 FQGTGA. This CDR3 region has 13 residues. The gene calls are TRBV7-3 and TRBJ2-4, with unresolved D. Gene TRBJ2-7 matches the end of the DNA better, so the J call may be wrong. Sequencing was carried out using blood. This TCR was sampled from a young man in good health. CDR3 residues: CASSLFGGNEQYF. DNA for the CDR3: TGTGCCAGCAGCTTGTTTGGCGGAAACGAGCAGTACTTC.